The clone carrying this T cell receptor beta chain has just a few counts. Antigen specificity is unknown. This sample is drawn from a study of T cells in Graves' hyperthyroidism and ophthalmopathy. Study-level points and caveats: Blood also held most thyroid clonotypes expanded beyond 0.001.

TCR beta CDR3 sequences were amplified from RNA transcripts. The primer set for the first-round RT-PCR of the TCR CDR3 was HTBI. In TCRdb, the multiplex PCR reads were re-called with MiXCR into one record per CDR3 protein. The sample carries some 490,000 distinct CDR3 sequences, 22% recorded once. J lost 6 bases, V lost 4 bases, and 9 bases had no gene match. Germline V gene lookup returns CDR1 SGDLS and CDR2 YYNGEE. This CDR3 region has 16 residues. This chain links TRBV9 with TRBJ1-4; TRBD1 aligns across 10 bases. Sequencing used blood. This TCR derives from a woman between 65 and 79 years old with Graves' ophthalmopathy. The CDR3 spells CASSKGGTGAHEKLFF. The CDR3 nucleotides read TGTGCCAGCAGCAAAGGTGGGACAGGGGCCCATGAAAAACTGTTTTTT.